This TCR beta chain was observed in a study of regulatory T cells in long-lasting Graves disease. Whole-study results and caveats: Those with persistent disease had in common more public clonotypes (2,741) than new patients (roughly 1,000).

V lost 8 bases to trimming and J lost 0 bases, with 13 bases between them. Per germline, CDR1 SNHLY and CDR2 FYNNEI. This CDR3 has 15 residues. Construction of the TCR beta libraries employed iRepertoire HTBI primers in conjunction with Arm-PCR of CDR3 regions. Via MiXCR, TCRdb re-called the multiplex PCR reads, giving one row per CDR3 protein. The table lists under 700,000 distinct CDR3 sequences, roughly a sixth of them singletons, with 20% to 25% in the top ten. This clonotype was observed a handful of times. Its cognate antigen is unknown. As to time point: newly diagnosed GD, antithyroid drugs for less than 3 months. With RNA extracted from PBMCs as input, the TCR library was made. The data were also submitted as part of a second study, on T cells in Graves' hyperthyroidism and ophthalmopathy.

Sample: peripheral blood mononuclear cells (PBMCs), taken at new diagnosis, from a patient treated with antithyroid drugs. The rearrangement links TRBV2 to TRBJ1-4; tentative D call: TRBD1 (5 bases). The sequence was obtained from a woman aged 40-65 years with Graves disease. The CDR3 protein is CASCRDGSTNEKLFF. The CDR3 DNA follows: TGTGCCAGCTGCCGGGACGGCTCAACTAATGAAAAACTGTTTTTT.